One T cell receptor (beta chain) is described in this entry. What this receptor recognizes is not known. The sample holds no much larger clone one base away, and base qualities are not on file. On a MiSeq, deep resolution sequencing aimed for a depth between 1 in 1 million and 1 in 200,000 T cells, with each clonotype covered approximately 10x on average. The immunoSEQ hsTCRB Kit was used to generate the TCR beta libraries. Per the authors' processing: The data were analyzed with ImmunoSEQ Analyzer and ImmunoSEQ Data Assistant, and V, D and J gene assignments followed IMGT definitions. Clonality, which ranges from 0 to 1, was calculated by subtracting the normalized Shannon entropy of productive rearrangement frequencies from one. Only overrepresented clonotypes making up at least 0.05% of the repertoire of each patient were included in the public clonotype analysis. Repertoires from roughly 13 age-matched healthy donors in immuneACCESS were used as clonality controls. What TCRdb holds here is the immuneACCESS table cut down to in-frame rearrangements. Part of the clones is not present; checked against another copy, under half of the missing clones reflect an unresolved V gene, and the others are unexplained. V, J and clone size are those of that table, while D and trimming were read from the DNA. This sample lists 250,000 to 350,000 clones; approximately 76% were detected once. About 5% of the sample lies in the top ten.

The source of the sample is a study of cytotoxic CD8 clonotypes in ibrutinib-treated CLL (dated by TCRdb to about 2021). For the study in its entirety: The cohort was composed of 11 relapsed/refractory and about 15 treatment-naive patients; IGHV unmutated status was identified in some 17 patients. Partial responses were observed in roughly 24 patients and complete responses in 2; after a median follow-up of around 64 months, remission was maintained in some 14 patients and progression was observed in approximately 12. Response samples were obtained after a median of 12 months of treatment, with a range of roughly 6 to 40 months. Samples averaged approximately 260,000 productive templates and tens of thousands of productive rearrangements. Longitudinal samples were obtainable from about 30% of the roughly 86 participants in the trial. Cryopreserved peripheral blood mononuclear cells were collected at three points: before therapy, at response, and at either sustained remission or disease progression. Patients were still on ibrutinib when every remission and progressive disease sample was collected.

The time point label here, explained by the study, means: progressive disease on ibrutinib. For TCR beta library preparation, approximately 2.2 micrograms of genomic DNA were isolated from cryopreserved PBMCs. Longitudinal blood samples from CLL patients on ibrutinib monotherapy were analyzed using high-throughput TCR beta sequencing. The patients were enrolled in a single-center, open-label phase 2 trial of ibrutinib monotherapy. Compared with germline, V lacks 11 bases and J lacks 8 bases; bases without a gene match: 16. The germline V gene supplies CDR1 MNHNS and CDR2 SASEGT. The CDR3 measures 14 amino acids from cysteine to phenylalanine. CDR3 DNA only is kept here, 42 bases in frame from base 1. Study-wide conclusions, independent of this receptor: Sampling times were not matched between sustained-remission and progressing patients, and lymph node repertoires were not studied. Public clonotypes were found to be uncommon and were observed to contract or remain stable during treatment; the increase in clonality was shown to reflect expansion of private clonotypes at ibrutinib response. At baseline, clonality was higher than in age-matched healthy donors and showed a strong correlation with circulating CD8+ T-cell counts. Clonality increased at ibrutinib response, stayed stable in sustained remission, and fell back toward baseline at progression.

The material was PBMCs, obtained at disease progression, from a patient treated with ibrutinib. The rearranged chain carries TRBV6-1 and TRBJ2-3, with 7 bases aligning to TRBD2. This clonotype was sampled from a human donor with chronic lymphocytic leukemia. The CDR3 reads CASCFRGDLGTQYF. The bases read TGTGCCTCCTGCTTCCGGGGGGACTTGGGTACGCAGTATTTT.